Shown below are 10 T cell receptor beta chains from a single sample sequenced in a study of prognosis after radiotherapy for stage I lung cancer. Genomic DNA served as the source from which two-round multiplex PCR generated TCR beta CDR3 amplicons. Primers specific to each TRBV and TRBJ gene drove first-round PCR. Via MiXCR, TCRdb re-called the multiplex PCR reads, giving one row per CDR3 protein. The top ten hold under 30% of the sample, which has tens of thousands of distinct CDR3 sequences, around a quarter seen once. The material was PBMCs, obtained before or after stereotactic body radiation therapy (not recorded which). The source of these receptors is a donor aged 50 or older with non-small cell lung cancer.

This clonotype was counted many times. The CDR3: CASSRTFEAFF. CDR3 nucleotides: TGTGCCAGCAGCCGGACCTTCGAAGCTTTCTTT. The rearrangement uses TRBV7-9 and TRBJ1-1; no definite D call. The ends were cut back, 5 bases at V and 8 bases at J, with 9 bases in the middle. The CDR3 totals 11 residues. Germline assignment: CDR1 SEHNR and CDR2 FQNEAQ (reference sequence).

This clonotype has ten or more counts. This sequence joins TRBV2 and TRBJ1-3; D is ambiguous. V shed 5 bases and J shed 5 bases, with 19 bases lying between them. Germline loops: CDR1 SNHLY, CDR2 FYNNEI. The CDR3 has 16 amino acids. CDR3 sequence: CASSNRGGKGRNTIYF. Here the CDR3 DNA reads TGTGCCAGCAGTAACCGTGGAGGGAAAGGAAGAAACACCATATATTTT.

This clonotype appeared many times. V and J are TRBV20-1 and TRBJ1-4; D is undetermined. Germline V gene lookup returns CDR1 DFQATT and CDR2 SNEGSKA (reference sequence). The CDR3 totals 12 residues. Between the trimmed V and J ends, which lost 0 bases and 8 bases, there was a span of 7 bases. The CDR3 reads CSARDLSEKLFF. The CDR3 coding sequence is TGCAGTGCTAGAGATCTCTCGGAAAAACTGTTTTTT.

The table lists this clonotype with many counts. CDR3 in amino acids: CASSLAQGAGYEQYF. DNA of the CDR3: TGTGCCAGCAGCTTAGCCCAGGGGGCGGGCTACGAGCAGTACTTC. The chain couples TRBV13 to TRBJ2-7; the match to TRBD1 covers 8 bases. CDR1 is PRHDT, CDR2 FYEKMQ, per germline (reference sequence). V was clipped by 1 base and J by 3 bases; unmatched bases: 5. This CDR3 has 15 residues.

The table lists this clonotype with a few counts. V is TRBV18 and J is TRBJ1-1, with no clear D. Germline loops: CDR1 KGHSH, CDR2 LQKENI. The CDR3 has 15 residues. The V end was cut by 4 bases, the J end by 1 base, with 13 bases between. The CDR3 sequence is CASSQPPPGNTEAFF. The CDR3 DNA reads TGTGCCAGCTCACAACCCCCCCCGGGGAACACTGAAGCTTTCTTT.

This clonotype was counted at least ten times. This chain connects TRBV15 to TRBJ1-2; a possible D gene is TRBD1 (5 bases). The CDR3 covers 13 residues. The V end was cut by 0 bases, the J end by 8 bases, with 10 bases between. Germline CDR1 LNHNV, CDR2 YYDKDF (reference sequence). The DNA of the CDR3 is TGTGCCACCAGCAGAGACCTGCAGGGAGGCTACACCTTC. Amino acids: CATSRDLQGGYTF. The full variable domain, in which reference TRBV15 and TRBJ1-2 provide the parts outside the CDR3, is DAMVIQNPRYQVTQFGKPVTLSCSQTLNHNVMYWYQQKSSQAPKLLFHYYDKDFNNEADTPDNFQSRRPNTSFCFLDIRSPGLGDTAMYLCATSRDLQGGYTFGSGTRLTVV.

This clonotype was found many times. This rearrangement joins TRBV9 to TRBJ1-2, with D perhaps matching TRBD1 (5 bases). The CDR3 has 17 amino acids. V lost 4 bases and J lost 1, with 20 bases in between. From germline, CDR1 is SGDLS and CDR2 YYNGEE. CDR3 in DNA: TGTGCCAGCAGCTTCCGACAGCAAACCTCTTATAACTATGGCTACACCTTC. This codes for CASSFRQQTSYNYGYTF.

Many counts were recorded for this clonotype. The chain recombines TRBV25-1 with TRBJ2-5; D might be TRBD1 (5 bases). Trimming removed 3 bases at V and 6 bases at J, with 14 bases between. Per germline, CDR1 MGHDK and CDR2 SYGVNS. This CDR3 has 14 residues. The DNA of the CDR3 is TGTGCCAGCAGTGATAACAGGCCTTCACAGACCCAGTACTTC. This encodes CASSDNRPSQTQYF.

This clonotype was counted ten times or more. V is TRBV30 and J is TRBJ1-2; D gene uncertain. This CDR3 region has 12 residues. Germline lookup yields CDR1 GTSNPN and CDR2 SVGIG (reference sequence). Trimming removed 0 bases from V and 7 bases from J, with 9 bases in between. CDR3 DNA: TGTGCCTGGAGTGTGGCAGGCTTTGGCTACACCTTC. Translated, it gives CAWSVAGFGYTF.

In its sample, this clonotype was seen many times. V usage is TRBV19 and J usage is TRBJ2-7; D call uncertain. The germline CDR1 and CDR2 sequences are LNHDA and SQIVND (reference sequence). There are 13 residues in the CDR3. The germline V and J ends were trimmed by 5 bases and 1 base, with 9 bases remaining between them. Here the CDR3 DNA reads TGTGCCAGTAGTCACAGTTCTTCCTACGAGCAGTACTTC. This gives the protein CASSHSSSYEQYF.